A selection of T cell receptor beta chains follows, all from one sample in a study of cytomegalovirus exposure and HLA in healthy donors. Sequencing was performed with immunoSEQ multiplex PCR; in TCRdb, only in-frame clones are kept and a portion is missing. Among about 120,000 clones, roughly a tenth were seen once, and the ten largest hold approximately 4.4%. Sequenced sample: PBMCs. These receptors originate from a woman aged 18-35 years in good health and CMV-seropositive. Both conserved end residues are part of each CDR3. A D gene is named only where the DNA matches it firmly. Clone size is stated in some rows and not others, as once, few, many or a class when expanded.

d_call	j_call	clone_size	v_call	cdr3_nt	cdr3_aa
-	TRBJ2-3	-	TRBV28	TGTGCCAGCAGTTTATTCCAGTCCACAGATACGCAGTATTTT	CASSLFQSTDTQYF
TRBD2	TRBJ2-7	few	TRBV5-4	TGTGCCAGCAGAATTACTAGCGGGGGCTCCTACGAGCAGTACTTC	CASRITSGGSYEQYF
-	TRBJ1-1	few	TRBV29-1	TGCAGCGTCCGATGGGGGCAGGCCAACACTGAAGCTTTCTTT	CSVRWGQANTEAFF
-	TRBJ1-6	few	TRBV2	TGTGCCAGCAGGCCCGGTGCGGGGAGCAAAAATTCACCCCTCCACTTT	CASRPGAGSKNSPLHF
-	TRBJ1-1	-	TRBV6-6	TGTGCCAGCAGTTTTGAGGTTCAGTTTGAAGCTTTCTTT	CASSFEVQFEAFF
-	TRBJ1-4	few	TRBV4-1	TGCGCCAGCAGCCAAGAAATGGGCGAAAAACTGTTTTTT	CASSQEMGEKLFF
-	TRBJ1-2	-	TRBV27	TGTGCCAGCAGTTCCTCATCTTACAGGGTTGGCGGCTACACCTTC	CASSSSSYRVGGYTF
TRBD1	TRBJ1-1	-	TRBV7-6	TGTGCCAGCAGCGGGACAGAGTCCATGAACACTGAAGCTTTCTTT	CASSGTESMNTEAFF
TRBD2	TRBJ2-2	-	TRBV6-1	TGTGCCAGCAGTCCCAGACTAGCGGGAACCGGGGAGCTGTTTTTT	CASSPRLAGTGELFF
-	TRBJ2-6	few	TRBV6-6	TGTGCCAGCAGTTCCAGGGGACCGGGGGCCAACGTCCTGACTTTC	CASSSRGPGANVLTF
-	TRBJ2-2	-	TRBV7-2	TGTGCCAGCAGCTTTATAAGGGGCACCGGGGAGCTGTTTTTT	CASSFIRGTGELFF
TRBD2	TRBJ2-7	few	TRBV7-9	TGTGCCAGCAGCTCCCCGGGACTAGCGGACACCTACGAGCAGTACTTC	CASSSPGLADTYEQYF
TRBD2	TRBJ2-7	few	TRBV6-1	TGTGCCAGCAGAGAGCGGGAGTCCAACGAGCAGTACTTC	CASRERESNEQYF
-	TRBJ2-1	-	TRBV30	TGTGCCTGGAGTCGACTCCCCCTACTTGACGATGAGCAGTTCTTC	CAWSRLPLLDDEQFF
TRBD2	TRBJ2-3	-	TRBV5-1	TGCGCCAGCAGCTCGGGACTAGCGGGAGGCAATCCAAGGCGCGATACGCAGTATTTT	CASSSGLAGGNPRRDTQYF
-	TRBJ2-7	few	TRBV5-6	TGTGCCAGCAGCTTGATGGGCGAGCAGTACTTC	CASSLMGEQYF
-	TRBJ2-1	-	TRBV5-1	TGCGCCAGCAGCTTGGAAGGAGTTGAGCAGTTCTTC	CASSLEGVEQFF
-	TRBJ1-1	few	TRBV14	TGTGCCAGCAGCCAAGACCCCACAAGCCTGGCGCGGGCTTTCTTT	CASSQDPTSLARAFF
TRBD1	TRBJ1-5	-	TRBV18	TGTGCCAGCTCACGCGGACAGGACAATCAGCCCCAGCATTTT	CASSRGQDNQPQHF
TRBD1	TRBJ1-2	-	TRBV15	TGTGCCACCAGCCGGACAGGGGGTGACTATGGCTACACCTTC	CATSRTGGDYGYTF
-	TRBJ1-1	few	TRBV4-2	TGTGCCAGCAGCCAAACTCCAGGGATGAACACTGAAGCTTTCTTT	CASSQTPGMNTEAFF
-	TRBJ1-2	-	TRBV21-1	TGTGCCAGCAGCAAAGCGCTGTGGGGAGGAGGCTACACCTTC	CASSKALWGGGYTF
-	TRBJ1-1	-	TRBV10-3	TGTGCCACTCACGAATTCAGGGGTAAATTAACTGAAGCTTTCTTT	CATHEFRGKLTEAFF
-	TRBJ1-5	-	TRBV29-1	TGCAGCGTCCCCCAAAAGCACGGCAATCAGCCCCAGCATTTT	CSVPQKHGNQPQHF
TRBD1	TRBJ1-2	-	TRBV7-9	TGTGCCAGCAGCGACAGGGTGGGCTACACCTTC	CASSDRVGYTF
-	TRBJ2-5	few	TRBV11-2	TGTGCCAGCAGCTTACAGACAGGGAGGTCAGAGACCCAGTACTTC	CASSLQTGRSETQYF
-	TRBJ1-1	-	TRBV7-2	TGTGCCAGCAGTCAGGGGATGGCGAGTGAAGCTTTCTTT	CASSQGMASEAFF
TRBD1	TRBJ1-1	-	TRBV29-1	TGCAGCGTTTGGGAGACAGGGGGCCCTTGGGCTTTCTTT	CSVWETGGPWAFF
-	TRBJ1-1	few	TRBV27	TGTGCCAGCAGTTTAACAGAGTTGAACACTGAAGCTTTCTTT	CASSLTELNTEAFF
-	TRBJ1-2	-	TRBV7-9	TGTGCCAGCAGCTTAGAAGCAGGGTCTATCTATGGCTACACCTTC	CASSLEAGSIYGYTF
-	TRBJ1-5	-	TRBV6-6	TGTGCCAGCTCCTCAGGGCCGGTCGAACCCCAGCATTTT	CASSSGPVEPQHF